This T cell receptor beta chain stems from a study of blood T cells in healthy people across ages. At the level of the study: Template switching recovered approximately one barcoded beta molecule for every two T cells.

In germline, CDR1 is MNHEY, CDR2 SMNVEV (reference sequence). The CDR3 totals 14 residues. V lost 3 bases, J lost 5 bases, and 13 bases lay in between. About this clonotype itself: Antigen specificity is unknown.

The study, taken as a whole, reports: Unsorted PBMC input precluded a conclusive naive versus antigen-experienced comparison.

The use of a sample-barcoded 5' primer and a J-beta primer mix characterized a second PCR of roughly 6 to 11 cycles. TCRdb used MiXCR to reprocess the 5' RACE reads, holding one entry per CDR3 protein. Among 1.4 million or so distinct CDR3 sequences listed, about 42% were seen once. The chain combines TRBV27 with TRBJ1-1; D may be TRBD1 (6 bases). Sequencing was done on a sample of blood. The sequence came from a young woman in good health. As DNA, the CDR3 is TGTGCCAGCAGTTTTAGGGGACAACCAACTGAAGCTTTCTTT. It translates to CASSFRGQPTEAFF.